The T cell receptor beta chain under discussion was sequenced for a study of shared clonotypes between healthy human individuals. Study-level information: There were three CD4 naive, three CD4 memory, two CD8 naive and one CD8 memory plates per donor.

Study-level results: As a rule, naive subsets had a larger estimated richness than memory subsets.

For sorted subsets, approximately 200 ng DNA per replicate equaled tens of thousands of T cell genomes. The protocol was immunoSEQ multiplex PCR, while the TCRdb copy is restricted to in-frame clones and leaves out a portion. The sample has more than 2 million clones, 95% seen once. On this clone itself: The target antigen is unknown.

CDR1 and CDR2 from the germline V gene are SEHNR and FQNEAQ (reference sequence). The CDR3 has 15 residues. V lost 4 bases to trimming and J lost 0 bases, with 7 bases between them. This rearrangement joins TRBV7-9 to TRBJ2-6; perhaps TRBD2 as D (5 bases). The TCR was taken from a man aged 18 to 30 in good health. Sequenced material: naive CD4+ T cells sorted from blood. Stated subset: CD45RA+ positively selected. CDR3 loop: CASSSGYSGANVLTF. The CDR3 DNA sequence: TGTGCCAGCAGCTCGGGGTACTCTGGGGCCAACGTCCTGACTTTC. Variable domain in full (rest from reference TRBV7-9 and TRBJ2-6): DTGVSQNPRHKITKRGQNVTFRCDPISEHNRLYWYRQTLGQGPEFLTYFQNEAQLEKSRLLSDRFSAERPKGSFSTLEIQRTEQGDSAMYLCASSSGYSGANVLTFGAGSRLTVL.